The sample holds a few counts of the clone carrying this TCR beta chain. This record belongs to a study of blood T cell repertoires in COVID-19. Libraries were prepared by immunoSEQ multiplex PCR; TCRdb keeps only in-frame clonotypes and omits some of them. The sample lists fewer than 250,000 clones, more than 65% occurring once. The CDR3 runs 14 residues. J was trimmed by 6 bases and V by 8 bases; bases with no gene match: 10. Looked up from germline, CDR1 is ENHRY and CDR2 is SYGVKD. This receptor was taken from a woman in her fifties or sixties with acute COVID-19. The sequenced sample consisted of PBMCs or T cells enriched from blood (not recorded which). V usage is TRBV10-3 and J usage is TRBJ1-2, with 9 bases lining up with TRBD1. The CDR3 protein is CAIYRGQGGNGYTF. The DNA for the CDR3 is TGTGCCATCTATAGGGGACAGGGTGGAAATGGCTACACCTTC.